One sample yielded the 8 T cell receptor beta chains listed below, sequenced in a study of cytomegalovirus exposure and HLA in healthy donors. Use of 60 Vbeta and 13 Jbeta primers characterized the PCR. Profiled with immunoSEQ multiplex PCR; TCRdb holds only in-frame clones, not every one. Its clone listing holds more than 95,000 clones. The sample taken for sequencing was PBMCs. These receptor sequences come from a man aged 35 to 55 in good health and CMV-seronegative.

The gene calls are TRBV4-1 and TRBJ2-1, with TRBD2 matching 9 bases. After removal of 0 bases from V and 10 bases from J, the junction contained 13 bases not matched to a gene. Germline V lookup: CDR1 MGHRA, CDR2 YSYEKL. The CDR3 length is 17 residues. As DNA, the CDR3 is TGCGCCAGCAGCCAAGATCTACCTAGCGGGGTGACAGGAGAGCAGTTCTTC. It is translated as CASSQDLPSGVTGEQFF.

CDR3 coding DNA: TGTGCCATCAGTACACGATCGGCGGGAGGGTACTACAATGAGCAGTTCTTC. Protein sequence: CAISTRSAGGYYNEQFF. The chain is built from TRBV10-3 and TRBJ2-1; 9 nucleotides match TRBD2. The ends lost 5 bases at V and 3 bases at J; junction bases unmatched: 11. CDR1 is ENHRY, CDR2 SYGVKD, per germline. The CDR3 runs to 17 residues.

The rearrangement links TRBV4-1 to TRBJ2-3; no definite D call. Trimming removed 0 bases from V and 0 bases from J, with 4 bases in between. Germline assignment: CDR1 MGHRA and CDR2 YSYEKL. CDR3 length: 14 amino acids. DNA for the CDR3: TGCGCCAGCAGCCAAGATCGGAGCACAGATACGCAGTATTTT. This gives the protein CASSQDRSTDTQYF.

The chain links TRBV5-1 to TRBJ1-2, with 8 bases fitting TRBD1. V shed 4 bases and J 6 bases; nucleotides not matched to a gene: 11. CDR1 and CDR2 from the germline V gene are SGHRS and YFSETQ. The CDR3 is 15 residues long. Here the CDR3 reads CASSTAGGARDGYTF. In DNA, the CDR3 is TGCGCCAGCAGCACGGCAGGGGGCGCAAGGGATGGCTACACCTTC.

V is TRBV19 and J is TRBJ2-5; the match to TRBD1 covers 10 bases. The CDR3 extends over 18 amino acids. The ends lost 10 bases at V and 5 bases at J; junction bases unmatched: 22. CDR1 and CDR2 (germline): LNHDA, SQIVND (reference sequence). The CDR3 bases are TGTGCCACCGCCGGGACAGGGGATCGGGGTCGGCGAGGGGAGACCCAGTACTTC. Protein sequence: CATAGTGDRGRRGETQYF.

V usage is TRBV6-5 and J usage is TRBJ1-2; TRBD1 matches at 8 bases. The CDR3 contains 15 residues. Germline V lookup: CDR1 MNHEY, CDR2 SVGAGI. Trimming removed 4 bases from V and 5 bases from J; junction bases left unmatched: 9. The CDR3 reads CASSSSGQGVYGYTF. The CDR3 DNA sequence: TGTGCCAGCAGTTCCTCCGGACAGGGAGTTTATGGCTACACCTTC.

The chain joins TRBV5-6 to TRBJ1-2; 10 bases are shared with TRBD1. The germline gives CDR1 SGHDT, CDR2 YYEEEE. The V and J ends lost 0 bases and 7 bases, in that order; junction bases with no gene match: 6. CDR3 length equals 15 residues. The CDR3 sequence: CASSLDRQGAGGYTF. The CDR3, as DNA: TGTGCCAGCAGCTTGGATAGACAGGGGGCTGGTGGCTACACCTTC.

V and J are TRBV30 and TRBJ2-5, with 8 positions matching TRBD2. The DNA end lines up better with TRBJ2-7; the J call may be wrong. The CDR3 has 15 residues. Germline loops: CDR1 GTSNPN, CDR2 SVGIG (reference sequence). Here the CDR3 reads CAWSFLAGPTYEQYF. The CDR3 region has the DNA TGTGCCTGGAGTTTCTTAGCGGGACCTACCTACGAGCAGTACTTC.